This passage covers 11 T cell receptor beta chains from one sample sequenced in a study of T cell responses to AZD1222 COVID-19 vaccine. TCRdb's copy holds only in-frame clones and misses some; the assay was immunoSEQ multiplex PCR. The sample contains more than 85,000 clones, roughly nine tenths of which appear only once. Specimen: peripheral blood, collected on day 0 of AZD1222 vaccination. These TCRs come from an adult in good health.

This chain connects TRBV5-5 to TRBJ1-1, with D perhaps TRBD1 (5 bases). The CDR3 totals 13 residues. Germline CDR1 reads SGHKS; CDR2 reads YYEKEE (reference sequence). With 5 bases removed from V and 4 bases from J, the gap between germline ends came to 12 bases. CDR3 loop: CASSSWGGTEAFF. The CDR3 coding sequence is TGTGCCAGCAGTTCATGGGGGGGCACTGAAGCTTTCTTT.

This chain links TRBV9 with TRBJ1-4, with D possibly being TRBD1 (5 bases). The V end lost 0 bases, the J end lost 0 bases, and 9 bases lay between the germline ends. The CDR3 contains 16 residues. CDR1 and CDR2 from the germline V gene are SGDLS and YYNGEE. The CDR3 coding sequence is TGTGCCAGCAGCGTAGGACAGTCCGCAACTAATGAAAAACTGTTTTTT. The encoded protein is CASSVGQSATNEKLFF.

The CDR3 sequence is CASSLPTGPTGFSYEQYF. CDR3 sequence (DNA): TGCGCCAGCAGCTTGCCCACGGGACCCACGGGTTTTTCCTACGAGCAGTACTTC. The chain links TRBV5-1 to TRBJ2-7; D may be TRBD1 or TRBD2 (5 bases each). Trimming left V 1 base short and J 1 base short, with 21 bases between. The CDR3 is 18 residues long. Germline CDR1 reads SGHRS; CDR2 reads YFSETQ.

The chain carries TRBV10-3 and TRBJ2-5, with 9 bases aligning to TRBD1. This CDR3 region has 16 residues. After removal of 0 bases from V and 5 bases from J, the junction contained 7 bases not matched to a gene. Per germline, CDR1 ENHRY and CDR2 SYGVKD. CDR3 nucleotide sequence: TGTGCCATCAGTGAGTCGGCGGGACAGGGCGGTGAGACCCAGTACTTC. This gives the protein CAISESAGQGGETQYF.

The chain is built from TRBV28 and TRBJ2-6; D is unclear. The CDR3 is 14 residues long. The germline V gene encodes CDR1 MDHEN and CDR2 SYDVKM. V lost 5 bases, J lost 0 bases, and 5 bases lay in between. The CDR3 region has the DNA TGTGCCAGCAGTAGGCCCTCTGGGGCCAACGTCCTGACTTTC. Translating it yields CASSRPSGANVLTF.

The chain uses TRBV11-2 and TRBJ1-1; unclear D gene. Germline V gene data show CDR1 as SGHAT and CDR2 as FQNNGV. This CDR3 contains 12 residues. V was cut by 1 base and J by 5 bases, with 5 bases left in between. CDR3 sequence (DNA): TGTGCCAGCAGCTTAGGGGCTACTGAAGCTTTCTTT. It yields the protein CASSLGATEAFF.

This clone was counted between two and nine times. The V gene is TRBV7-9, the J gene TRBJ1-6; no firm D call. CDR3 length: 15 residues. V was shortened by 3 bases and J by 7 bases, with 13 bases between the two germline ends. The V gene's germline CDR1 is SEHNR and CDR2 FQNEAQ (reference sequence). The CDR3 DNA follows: TGTGCCAGCAGCTTGGACGGGCGGAGAAATTCACCCCTCCACTTT. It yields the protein CASSLDGRRNSPLHF.

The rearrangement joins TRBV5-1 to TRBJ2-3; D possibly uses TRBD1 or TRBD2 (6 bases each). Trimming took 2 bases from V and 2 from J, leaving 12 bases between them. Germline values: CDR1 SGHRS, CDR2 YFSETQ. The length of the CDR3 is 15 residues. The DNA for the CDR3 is TGCGCCAGCAGCTTAGAAGGGGGGCCCACAGATACGCAGTATTTT. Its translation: CASSLEGGPTDTQYF.

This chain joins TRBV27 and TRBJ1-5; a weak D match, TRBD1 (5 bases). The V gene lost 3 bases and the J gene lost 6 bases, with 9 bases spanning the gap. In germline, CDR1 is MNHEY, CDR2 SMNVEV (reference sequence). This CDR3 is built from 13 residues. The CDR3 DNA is TGTGCCAGCAGTTTGGGGACGGGTCAGCCCCAGCATTTT. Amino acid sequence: CASSLGTGQPQHF.

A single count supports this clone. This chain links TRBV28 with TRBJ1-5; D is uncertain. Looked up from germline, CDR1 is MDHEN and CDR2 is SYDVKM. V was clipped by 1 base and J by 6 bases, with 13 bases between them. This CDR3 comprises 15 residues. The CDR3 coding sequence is TGTGCCAGCAGTTTATCCCGGGGAAGAGGTCAGCCCCAGCATTTT. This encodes CASSLSRGRGQPQHF. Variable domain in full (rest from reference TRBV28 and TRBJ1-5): DVKVTQSSRYLVKRTGEKVFLECVQDMDHENMFWYRQDPGLGLRLIYFSYDVKMKEKGDIPEGYSVSREKKERFSLILESASTNQTSMYLCASSLSRGRGQPQHFGDGTRLSIL.

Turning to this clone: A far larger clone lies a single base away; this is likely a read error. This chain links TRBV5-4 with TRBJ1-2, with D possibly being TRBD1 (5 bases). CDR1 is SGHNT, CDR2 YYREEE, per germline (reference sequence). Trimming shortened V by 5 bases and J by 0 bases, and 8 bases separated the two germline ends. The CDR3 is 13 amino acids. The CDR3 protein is CASRGGANYGYTF. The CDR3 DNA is TGTGCCAGCAGGGGGGGGGCTAACTATGGCTACACCTTC. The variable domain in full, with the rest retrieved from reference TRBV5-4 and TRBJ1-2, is ETGVTQSPTHLIKTRGQQVTLRCSSQSGHNTVSWYQQALGQGPQFIFQYYREEENGRGNFPPRFSGLQFPNYSSELNVNALELDDSALYLCASRGGANYGYTFGSGTRLTVV.